The rows below give T cell receptor beta chains drawn from one sample of a study of blood T cell repertoires in COVID-19. Here immunoSEQ multiplex PCR was the method, and the copy in TCRdb shows in-frame clones only, minus some. The table has about 200,000 clones, approximately 87% seen once. The sample comprised peripheral blood. Receptor source: a woman between 50 and 59 years old with acute or convalescent COVID-19. Each CDR3 is given with its conserved first and last residue.

j_gene	v_gene	CDR3aa
TRBJ2-2	TRBV6-5	CASNRGRTGELFF
TRBJ2-1	TRBV7-2	CASSLDLAGTTEQFF
TRBJ2-5	TRBV7-9	CASSWGQGETQYF
TRBJ1-6	TRBV7-2	CASRRGQGKEYNSPLHF
TRBJ1-6	TRBV6-5	CASRLDRDKNSPLHF
TRBJ2-7	TRBV7-3	CASSANGGEQYF
TRBJ1-2	TRBV20-1	CSGGAINGYTF
TRBJ2-5	TRBV30	CAWRLWTEKETQYF
TRBJ2-7	TRBV14	CASSQGQGTYEQYF
TRBJ1-2	TRBV20-1	CSASSGTLYGYTF
TRBJ2-7	TRBV2	CASSLSGGAEQYF
TRBJ1-1	TRBV11-2	CASSLQTANTEAFF
TRBJ1-1	TRBV6-2/TRBV6-3	CASSWTPASGGTEAFF
TRBJ1-5	TRBV28	CASSRPGTGGTQPQHF
TRBJ1-6	TRBV2	CASSDQGGPYNSPLHF
TRBJ1-1	TRBV9	CASSPGQANTEAFF
TRBJ2-3	TRBV3-1/TRBV3-2	CASSQEPNPTDTQYF
TRBJ2-5	TRBV3-1/TRBV3-2	CASSPIRGSQETQYF
TRBJ1-3	TRBV9	CASSRETSNSGNTIYF
TRBJ1-2	TRBV11-3	CASSLAGLTGDGYTF
TRBJ2-4	TRBV11-2	CASSQMLAKNIQYF
TRBJ1-1	TRBV30	CARTGPGNTEAFF
TRBJ2-7	TRBV9	CASSVGTRGQRVGNEQYF
TRBJ1-1	TRBV3-1/TRBV3-2	CASSQDSSGGRGAFF
TRBJ2-5	TRBV19	CASSGDSKAGETQYF
TRBJ1-5	TRBV12-3/TRBV12-4	CASRGQPNQPQHF
TRBJ2-2	TRBV5-1	CASSLGGDFYTGELFF
TRBJ2-5	TRBV3-1/TRBV3-2	CASRGGGEETQYF
TRBJ1-2	TRBV6-2/TRBV6-3	CASSYRGHYGYTF
TRBJ2-2	TRBV7-2	CASSAPGTVTGELFF
TRBJ1-5	TRBV19	CASSIRQGANQPQHF
TRBJ1-3	TRBV13	CASSELGQGRNTIYF
TRBJ2-2	TRBV11-3	CASSAGQANTGELFF
TRBJ1-1	TRBV11-2	CASSSRTVLNTEAFF
TRBJ1-2	TRBV24-1	CATSDSPGQGNYGYTF
TRBJ2-5	TRBV6-6	CASSTTGLALRETQYF
TRBJ1-2	TRBV19	CASSIGQGYGYTF
TRBJ1-1	TRBV6-5	CASSYHRGLNTEAFF
TRBJ2-7	TRBV4-3	CASSHQQGLNYEQYF